The 5 T cell receptor beta chains listed next were all sequenced from one sample in a study of blood T cells in healthy people across ages. Alongside a J-beta primer mix, a sample-barcoded 5' primer served in a second PCR lasting roughly 6 to 11 cycles. MiXCR, applied by TCRdb to the 5' RACE reads, yields one record per CDR3 protein. The data contain 700,000 to 950,000 distinct CDR3 sequences, roughly 44% of them seen just once; the ten biggest clones take up 20% to 25%. The sample consisted of blood. The receptors originated from a woman aged 55-75 years in good health.

Only a few counts were recorded for this clonotype. The chain joins TRBV28 to TRBJ2-1; 8 bases agree with TRBD2. The CDR3 covers 17 residues. Trimming at V came to 3 bases and at J to 1 base, leaving 8 bases not matched to a gene. Germline lookup yields CDR1 MDHEN and CDR2 SYDVKM. CDR3 protein: CASSFPKREWSYNEQFF. The CDR3 DNA sequence: TGTGCCAGCAGTTTCCCCAAGCGGGAGTGGTCCTACAATGAGCAGTTCTTC.

This chain joins TRBV4-1 and TRBJ2-7; 9 bases map to TRBD1. V lost 1 base and J lost 7; bases outside the gene matches: 11. Germline loops: CDR1 MGHRA, CDR2 YSYEKL. The CDR3 has 16 amino acids. CDR3 amino acids: CASSQVKGQGLKEQYF. In DNA, the CDR3 is TGCGCCAGCAGCCAAGTTAAAGGACAGGGGTTAAAGGAGCAGTACTTC.

This sequence joins TRBV4-2 and TRBJ2-1, with 12 positions matching TRBD2. J was trimmed by 2 bases and V by 0 bases; bases with no gene match: 8. CDR1 and CDR2 (germline): LGHNA, YNFKEQ. The CDR3 spans 19 residues. The CDR3 spells CASSQDSLAGGPTYNEQFF. The CDR3 DNA sequence: TGTGCCAGCAGCCAAGATAGCCTAGCGGGAGGGCCCACCTACAATGAGCAGTTCTTC.

A note on this clonotype: It may be a read error: a sequence one base away is much more abundant. V gene TRBV7-3 combines with J gene TRBJ2-7; D perhaps matches TRBD2 (5 bases). Trimming pared 5 bases from V and 7 bases from J, leaving 12 bases between. The germline gives CDR1 SGHTA, CDR2 FQGTGA. The CDR3 consists of 12 residues. This CDR3 reads CASSVDSNEQYF. CDR3 nucleotide sequence: TGTGCCAGCAGCGTGGACTCCAATGAGCAGTACTTC.

This clonotype has ten or more counts. The chain joins TRBV29-1 to TRBJ2-7, with D possibly matching TRBD2 (5 bases). Germline values: CDR1 SQVTM, CDR2 ANQGSEA. The CDR3 totals 13 residues. The ends were cut back, 3 bases at V and 1 base at J, with 10 bases in the middle. The DNA for the CDR3 is TGCAGCGTTGACAGAGGGAAGTCCTACGAGCAGTACTTC. Its protein product is CSVDRGKSYEQYF.